The 2 T cell receptor beta chains below all came from one sample that was sequenced in a study of T cell responses to AZD1222 COVID-19 vaccine. TCRdb's table, derived via immunoSEQ multiplex PCR, lists solely in-frame clones and lacks some. The table has under 100,000 clones, 80% to 90% seen once. This specimen consisted of peripheral blood, obtained on day 0 of AZD1222 vaccination. Receptors originate from an adult in good health.

The J gene is TRBJ2-6, the V gene TRBV28, with 8 bases identical to TRBD1. Germline-derived CDR1 and CDR2 are MDHEN and SYDVKM. V lost 0 bases, J lost 1 base, and 5 bases stayed unmatched. The CDR3 loop spans 18 amino acids. CDR3 sequence reads: CASSLWGDRGSGANVLTF. Written as DNA, the CDR3 is TGTGCCAGCAGTTTATGGGGCGACAGGGGATCTGGGGCCAACGTCCTGACTTTC.

The rearrangement joins TRBV5-1 to TRBJ1-3; the D gene is possibly TRBD1 (6 bases). From germline, CDR1 is SGHRS and CDR2 YFSETQ. V lost 3 bases to trimming and J lost 4 bases, with 17 bases between them. CDR3 length: 16 amino acids. As DNA, the CDR3 is TGCGCCAGCAGCTGGACAGACCAGACTATCGGAAACACCATATATTTT. It codes for CASSWTDQTIGNTIYF.